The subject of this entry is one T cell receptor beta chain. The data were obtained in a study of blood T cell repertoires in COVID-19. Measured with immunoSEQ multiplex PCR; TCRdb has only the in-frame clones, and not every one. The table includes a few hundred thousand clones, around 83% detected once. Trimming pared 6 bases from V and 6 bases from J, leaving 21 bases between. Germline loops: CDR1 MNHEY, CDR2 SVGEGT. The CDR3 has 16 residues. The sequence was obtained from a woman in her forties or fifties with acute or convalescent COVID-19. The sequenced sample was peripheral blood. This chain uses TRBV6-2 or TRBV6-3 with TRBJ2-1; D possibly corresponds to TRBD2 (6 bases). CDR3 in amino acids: CASSPSRGGSVNEQFF. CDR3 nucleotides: TGTGCCAGCAGCCCGTCCCGCGGAGGGTCGGTCAATGAGCAGTTCTTC.